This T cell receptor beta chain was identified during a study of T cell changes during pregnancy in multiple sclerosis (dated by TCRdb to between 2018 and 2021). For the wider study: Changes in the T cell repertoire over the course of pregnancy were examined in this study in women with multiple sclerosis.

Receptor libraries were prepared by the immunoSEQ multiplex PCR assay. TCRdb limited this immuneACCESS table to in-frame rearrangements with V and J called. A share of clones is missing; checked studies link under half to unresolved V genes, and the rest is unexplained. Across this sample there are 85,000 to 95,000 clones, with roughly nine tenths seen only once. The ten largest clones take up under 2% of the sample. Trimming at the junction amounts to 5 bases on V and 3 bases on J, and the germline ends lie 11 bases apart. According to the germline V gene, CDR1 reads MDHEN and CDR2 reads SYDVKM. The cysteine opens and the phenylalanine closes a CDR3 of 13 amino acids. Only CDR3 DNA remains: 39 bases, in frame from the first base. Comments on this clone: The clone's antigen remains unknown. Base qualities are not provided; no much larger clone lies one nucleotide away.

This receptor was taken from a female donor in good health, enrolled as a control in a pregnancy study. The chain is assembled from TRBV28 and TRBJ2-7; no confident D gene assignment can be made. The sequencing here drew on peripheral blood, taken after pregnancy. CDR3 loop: CASSPSHGYEQYF. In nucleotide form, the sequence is TGTGCCAGCAGTCCCTCCCACGGCTACGAGCAGTACTTC.